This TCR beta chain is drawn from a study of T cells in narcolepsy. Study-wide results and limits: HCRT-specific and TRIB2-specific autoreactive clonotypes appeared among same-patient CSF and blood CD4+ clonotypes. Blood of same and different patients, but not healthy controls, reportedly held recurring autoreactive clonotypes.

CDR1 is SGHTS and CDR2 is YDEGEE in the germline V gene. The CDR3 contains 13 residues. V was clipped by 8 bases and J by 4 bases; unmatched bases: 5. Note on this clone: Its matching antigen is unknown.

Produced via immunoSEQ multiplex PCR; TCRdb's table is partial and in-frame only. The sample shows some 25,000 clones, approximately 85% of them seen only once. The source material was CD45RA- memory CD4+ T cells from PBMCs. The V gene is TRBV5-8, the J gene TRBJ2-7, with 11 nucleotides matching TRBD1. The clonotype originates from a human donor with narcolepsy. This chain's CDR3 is CASKDRGLYEQYF. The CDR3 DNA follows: TGTGCCAGTAAGGACAGGGGGCTGTACGAGCAGTACTTC.